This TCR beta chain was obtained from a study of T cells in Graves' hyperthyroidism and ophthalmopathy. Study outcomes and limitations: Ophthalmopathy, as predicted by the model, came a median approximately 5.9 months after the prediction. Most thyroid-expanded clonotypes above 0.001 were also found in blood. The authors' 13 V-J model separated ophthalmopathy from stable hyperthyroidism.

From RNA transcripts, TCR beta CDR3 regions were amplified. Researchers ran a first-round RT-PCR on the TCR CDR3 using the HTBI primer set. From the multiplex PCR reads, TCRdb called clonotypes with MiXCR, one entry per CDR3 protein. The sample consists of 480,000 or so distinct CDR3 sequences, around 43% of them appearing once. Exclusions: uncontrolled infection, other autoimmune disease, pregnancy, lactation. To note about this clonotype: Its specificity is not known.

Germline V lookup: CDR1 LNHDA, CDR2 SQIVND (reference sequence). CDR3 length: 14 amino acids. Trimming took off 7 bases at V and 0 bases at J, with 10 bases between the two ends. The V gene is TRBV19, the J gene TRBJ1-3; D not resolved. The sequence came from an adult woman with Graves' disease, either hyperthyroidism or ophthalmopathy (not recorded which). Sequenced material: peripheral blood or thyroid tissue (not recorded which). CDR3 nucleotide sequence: TGTGCCAGTATGCCCTCGGCCTCTGGAAACACCATATATTTT. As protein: CASMPSASGNTIYF. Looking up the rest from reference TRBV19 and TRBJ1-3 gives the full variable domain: DGGITQSPKYLFRKEGQNVTLSCEQNLNHDAMYWYRQDPGQGLRLIYYSQIVNDFQKGDIAEGYSVSREKKESFPLTVTSAQKNPTAFYLCASMPSASGNTIYFGEGSWLTVV.